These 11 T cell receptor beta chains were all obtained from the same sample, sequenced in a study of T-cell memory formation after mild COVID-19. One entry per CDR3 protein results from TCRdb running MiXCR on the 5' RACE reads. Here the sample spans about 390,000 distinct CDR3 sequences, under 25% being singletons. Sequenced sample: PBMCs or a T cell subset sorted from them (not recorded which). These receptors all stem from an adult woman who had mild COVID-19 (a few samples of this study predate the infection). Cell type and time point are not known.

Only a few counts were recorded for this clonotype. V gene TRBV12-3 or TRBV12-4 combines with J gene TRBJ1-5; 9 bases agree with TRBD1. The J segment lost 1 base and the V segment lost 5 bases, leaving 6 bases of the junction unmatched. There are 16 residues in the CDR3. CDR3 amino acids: CASSHAGTGSNQPQHF. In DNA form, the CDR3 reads TGTGCCAGCAGTCATGCAGGGACAGGGAGCAATCAGCCCCAGCATTTT.

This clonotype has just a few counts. The DNA for the CDR3 is TGTGCCAGCAGCTTAGCGGGCCGGGCGAATGAAAAACTGTTTTTT. Residues: CASSLAGRANEKLFF. V gene TRBV7-8 combines with J gene TRBJ1-4; D is unclear. The germline V gene has CDR1 SGHVS and CDR2 FQNEAQ. CDR3 length: 15 amino acids. Trimming stripped 0 bases from V and 5 bases from J, with 10 bases between.

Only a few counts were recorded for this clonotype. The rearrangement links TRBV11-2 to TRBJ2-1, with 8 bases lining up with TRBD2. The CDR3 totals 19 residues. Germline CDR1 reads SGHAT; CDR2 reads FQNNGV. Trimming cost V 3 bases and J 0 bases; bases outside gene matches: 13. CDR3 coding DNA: TGTGCCAGCAGCTTCCCCCAGGGGTTAGCGGGAAGCTCCTACAATGAGCAGTTCTTC. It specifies CASSFPQGLAGSSYNEQFF. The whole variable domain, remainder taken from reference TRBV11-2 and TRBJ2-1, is EAGVAQSPRYKIIEKRQSVAFWCNPISGHATLYWYQQILGQGPKLLIQFQNNGVVDDSQLPKDRFSAERLKGVDSTLKIQPAKLEDSAVYLCASSFPQGLAGSSYNEQFFGPGTRLTVL.

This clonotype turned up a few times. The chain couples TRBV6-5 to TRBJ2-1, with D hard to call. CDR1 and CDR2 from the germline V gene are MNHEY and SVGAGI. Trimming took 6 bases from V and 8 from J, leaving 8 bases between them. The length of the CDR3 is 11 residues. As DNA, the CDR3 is TGTGCCAGCAGACTTTGGGATGAGCAGTTCTTC. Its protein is CASRLWDEQFF.

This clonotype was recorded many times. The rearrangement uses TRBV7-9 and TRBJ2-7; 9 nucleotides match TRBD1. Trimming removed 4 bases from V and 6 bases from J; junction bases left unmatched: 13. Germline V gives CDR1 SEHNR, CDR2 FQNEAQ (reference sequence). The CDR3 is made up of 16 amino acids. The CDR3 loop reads CASSSQPGQGASEQYF. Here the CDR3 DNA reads TGTGCCAGCAGCTCACAACCGGGACAGGGAGCGAGCGAGCAGTACTTC. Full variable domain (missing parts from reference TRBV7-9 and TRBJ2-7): DTGVSQNPRHKITKRGQNVTFRCDPISEHNRLYWYRQTLGQGPEFLTYFQNEAQLEKSRLLSDRFSAERPKGSFSTLEIQRTEQGDSAMYLCASSSQPGQGASEQYFGPGTRLTVT.

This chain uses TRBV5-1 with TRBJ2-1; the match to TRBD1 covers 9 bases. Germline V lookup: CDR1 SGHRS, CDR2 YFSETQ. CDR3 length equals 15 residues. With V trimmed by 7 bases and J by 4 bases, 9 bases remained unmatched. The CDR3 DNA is TGCGCCAGCGTTATCGGGACAGGGATGTACAATGAGCAGTTCTTC. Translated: CASVIGTGMYNEQFF.

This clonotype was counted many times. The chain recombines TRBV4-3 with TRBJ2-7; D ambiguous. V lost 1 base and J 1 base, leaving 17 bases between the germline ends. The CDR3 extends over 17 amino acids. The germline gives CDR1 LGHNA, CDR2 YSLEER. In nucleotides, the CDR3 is TGCGCCAGCAGCCAAGTGTATACGCCAGACGAGTCCTACGAGCAGTACTTC. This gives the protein CASSQVYTPDESYEQYF.

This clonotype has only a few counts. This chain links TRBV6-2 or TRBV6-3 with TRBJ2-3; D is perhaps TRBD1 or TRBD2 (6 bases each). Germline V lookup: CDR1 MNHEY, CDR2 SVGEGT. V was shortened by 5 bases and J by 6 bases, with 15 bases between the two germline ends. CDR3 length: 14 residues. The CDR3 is CASSPRLGGDTQYF. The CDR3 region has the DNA TGTGCCAGCAGTCCCCGGCTAGGGGGGGATACGCAGTATTTT.

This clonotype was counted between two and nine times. CDR3 coding DNA: TGTGCCAGCAGGTCGACAGGGGAGAACACTGAAGCTTTCTTT. Translating gives CASRSTGENTEAFF. V is TRBV12-3 or TRBV12-4 and J is TRBJ1-1, with TRBD1 identical over 8 bases. The CDR3 runs 14 residues. With V trimmed by 6 bases and J by 1 base, 4 bases remained unmatched.

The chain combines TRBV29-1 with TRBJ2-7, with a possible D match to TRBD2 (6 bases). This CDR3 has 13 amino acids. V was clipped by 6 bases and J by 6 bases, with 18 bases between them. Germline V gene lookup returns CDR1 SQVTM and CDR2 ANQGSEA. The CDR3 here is CSVEGTLGGEQYF. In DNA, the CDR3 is TGCAGCGTGGAGGGTACCCTGGGAGGCGAGCAGTACTTC.

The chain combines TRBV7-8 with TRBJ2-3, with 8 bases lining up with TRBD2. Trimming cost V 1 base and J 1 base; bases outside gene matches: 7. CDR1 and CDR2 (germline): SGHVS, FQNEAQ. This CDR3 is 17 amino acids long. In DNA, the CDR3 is TGTGCCAGCAGCTTAGAAGTCAGCGGGAGAGGCACAGATACGCAGTATTTT. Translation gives CASSLEVSGRGTDTQYF.